The clone carrying this T cell receptor (beta chain) showed up just once. What it binds is not known. The entry originates in a study of cytomegalovirus exposure and HLA in healthy donors. Findings and limits, study-wide: Presence/absence results assume similar sequencing depth per donor, which may not hold.

Germline CDR1 is GTSNPN and CDR2 is SVGIG (reference sequence). The CDR3 has 13 residues. J gave up 8 bases and V 4 bases, and 8 bases lay outside the gene matches. 13 Jbeta primers and 60 Vbeta primers were used for the PCR. Profiling relied on immunoSEQ multiplex PCR, and the TCRdb table lists in-frame clones only, not all of them. The profile shows around 200,000 clones, about 80% of them singletons. This chain connects TRBV30 to TRBJ2-5, with 9 bases matching TRBD1. The TCR comes from a woman aged 60-75 years in good health and CMV-seropositive. The sample comprised PBMCs. In DNA, the CDR3 is TGTGCCTGGAATGCCGGGACAGGGAACACCCAGTACTTC. This encodes CAWNAGTGNTQYF.